The present TCR beta chain was sequenced within a study of shared clonotypes between healthy human individuals. It was CD45RO-negative cells, positively selected for CCR7, that made up naive CD8 cells, with terminally differentiated effector memory CD45RA+ cells excluded. J was trimmed by 4 bases and V by 4 bases; bases with no gene match: 7. The germline V gene encodes CDR1 ENHRY and CDR2 SYGVKD. CDR3 length: 15 amino acids. Genomic DNA from each subset was divided evenly over several immunoSEQ plates. Replicate PCRs for sorted subsets used about 200 ng DNA; this equaled about 30,000 T cell genomes. Profiling relied on immunoSEQ multiplex PCR, and the TCRdb table lists in-frame clones only, not all of them. Of 1.5 million to 2.5 million clones detected, roughly 95% appear once; the ten largest clones hold approximately 1.2%.

The rearrangement uses TRBV10-3 and TRBJ2-3, with 8 bases that match TRBD1. Material for sequencing was naive CD8+ T cells sorted from blood. This clonotype originated in a man aged 18 to 29 in good health. CDR3 in amino acids: CAISGRQGNPDTQYF. CDR3 bases: TGTGCCATCAGTGGCCGACAGGGGAACCCAGATACGCAGTATTTT.